This record covers a single TCR beta chain. This receptor's antigen is unknown. The input lacks base qualities; no much larger clone sits a single base away. Libraries were constructed by 5' RACE. This sample was sequenced with an Illumina HiSeq 2500. A second PCR of roughly 6 to 12 cycles was run with a J-beta primer mix and a sample-barcoded 5' primer. A template-switch 5' adaptor carrying 12 random nucleotides introduced a unique molecular identifier onto each TCR beta cDNA molecule. Each sample yielded at least 2.5 million CDR3-containing paired-end reads. First-strand cDNA was synthesized from all RNA with the Mint cDNA synthesis kit, primed by a TRBC-specific oligonucleotide. All cDNA was treated with uracil-DNA glycosylase and then went through a first 18-cycle PCR with the universal primers M1SS and BC2_uni_R. In the original analysis: For normalization, 1 million high-quality reads were randomly selected from each sample, with every read carrying a distinct molecular identifier. Reads sharing molecular identifiers were discarded rather than binned into consensus sequences. MiTCR, run with a Q25 quality threshold and the strictest error-elimination algorithm, handled CDR3 identification, clonotype clustering and error correction. Lower-bound total TCR beta diversity was estimated with a nonparametric unseen species model using Euler transformation. Using fastp at Q25 and MiXCR, TCRdb reprocessed the public reads and kept productive beta chains. Every distinct CDR3 protein forms one entry, paired with its most common genes and DNA. TCRdb's processing, not the study's, gives the V and J calls here. This sample holds about a million distinct CDR3 sequences; 45% to 60% were observed only once. The ten largest account for about 21% of the sample.

The roughly 37 donors, aged 6 to 90 years, were systemically healthy Caucasian individuals from Russia. Ten milliliters of peripheral blood were drawn from each donor into EDTA-treated Vacutainer tubes. Ficoll-Paque density-gradient centrifugation was used to isolate PBMCs, with at least 6.5 million per sample. Trizol reagent was used to extract total RNA from PBMCs, with at least 5.5 micrograms per sample. The percentages of naive CD45RAhigh/CD27high T cells were determined by flow cytometry on a PBMC aliquot from every donor. This record belongs to a study of blood T cells in healthy people across ages (dated by TCRdb to between 2015 and 2016). Background for the entire study: In model experiments, template switching captured about one uniquely barcoded TCR beta cDNA molecule for every two T cells. Age-related changes in TCR beta repertoire diversity were measured in the study by deep sequencing normalized with unique cDNA molecular identifiers. Four age groups were formed from the donors: young (average roughly 15 years), middle-aged (approximately 39), aged (roughly 56) and long-lived (roughly 81). To avoid experimental bias, donors of different ages were randomly spread across the sequencing lanes. For two donors (one aged 18 to 30 and one aged 80 or older), the study analyzed two additional independent replicas of 1 million unique cDNA reads from the same blood draw. General conclusions and limits of the study: There was a strong correlation between observed TCR beta diversity and the percentage of naive T cells measured by flow cytometry. The long-lived group showed more naive CD4+ T cells, fewer expanded clones and increased TCR diversity than the aged group, suggesting age selection. Donor CMV infection status was unknown, potentially confounding age-related changes in expanded clonotypes. Bulk unsorted PBMC profiling prevented conclusive comparison of naive and antigen-experienced compartments. Total diversity estimates from one million sequenced T cells were considered lower bounds and underestimates. Observed TCR beta diversity per million T cells fell roughly linearly with age, and a significant reduction was already apparent by age around 36.

The CDR3 has 16 amino acids, counting the end cysteine and phenylalanine. CDR3 DNA only is kept here, 48 bases in frame from base 1. CDR1 and CDR2 are read off the germline V gene (reference sequence) as DFQATT and SNEGSKA. Here V drops 5 bases and J drops 1 base, and the junction holds 11 bases not matched to any gene. Recombination connected TRBV20-1 to TRBJ2-1, and 7 bases in between align with TRBD2. This receptor was identified in a woman aged 60-70 years in good health. Sequenced: blood. The nucleotide sequence is given as TGCAGTGCTGAGCCCCTTCGCGGGGGATCCTACAATGAGCAGTTCTTC. This encodes CSAEPLRGGSYNEQFF.